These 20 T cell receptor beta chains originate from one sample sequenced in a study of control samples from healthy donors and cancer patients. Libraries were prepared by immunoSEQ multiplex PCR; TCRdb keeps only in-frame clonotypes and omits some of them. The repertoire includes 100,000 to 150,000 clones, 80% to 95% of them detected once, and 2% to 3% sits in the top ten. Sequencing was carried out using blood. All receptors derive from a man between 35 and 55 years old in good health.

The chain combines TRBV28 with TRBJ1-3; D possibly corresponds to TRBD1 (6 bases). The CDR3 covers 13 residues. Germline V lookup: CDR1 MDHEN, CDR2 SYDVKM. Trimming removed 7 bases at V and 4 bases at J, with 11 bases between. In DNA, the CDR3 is TGTGCCAGCATCAAGGGGGGGGGAAACACCATATATTTT. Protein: CASIKGGGNTIYF.

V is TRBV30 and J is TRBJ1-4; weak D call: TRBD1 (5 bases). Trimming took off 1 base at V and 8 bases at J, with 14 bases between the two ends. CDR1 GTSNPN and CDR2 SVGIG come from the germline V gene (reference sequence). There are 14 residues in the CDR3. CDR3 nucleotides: TGTGCCTGGAGTGGGGGGAGCTGGACCGAAAAACTGTTTTTT. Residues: CAWSGGSWTEKLFF.

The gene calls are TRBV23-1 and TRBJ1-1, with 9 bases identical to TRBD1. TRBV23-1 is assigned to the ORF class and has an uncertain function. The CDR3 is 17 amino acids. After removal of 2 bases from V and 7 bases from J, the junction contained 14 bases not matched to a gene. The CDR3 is CASSQHSDRGREDEAFF. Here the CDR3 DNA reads TGCGCCAGCAGTCAACACTCGGACAGGGGCCGGGAGGATGAAGCTTTCTTT.

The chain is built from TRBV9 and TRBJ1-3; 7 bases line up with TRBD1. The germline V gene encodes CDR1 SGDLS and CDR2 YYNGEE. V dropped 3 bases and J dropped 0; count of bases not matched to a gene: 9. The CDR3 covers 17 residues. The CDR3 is CASSERVQGFSGNTIYF. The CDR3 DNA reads TGTGCCAGCAGCGAGAGAGTACAGGGGTTCTCTGGAAACACCATATATTTT.

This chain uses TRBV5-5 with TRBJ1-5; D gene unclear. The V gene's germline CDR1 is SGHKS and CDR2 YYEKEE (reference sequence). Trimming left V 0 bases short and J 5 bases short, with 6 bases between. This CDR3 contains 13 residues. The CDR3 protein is CASSLVPYQPQHF. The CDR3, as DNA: TGTGCCAGCAGCTTGGTTCCCTATCAGCCCCAGCATTTT.

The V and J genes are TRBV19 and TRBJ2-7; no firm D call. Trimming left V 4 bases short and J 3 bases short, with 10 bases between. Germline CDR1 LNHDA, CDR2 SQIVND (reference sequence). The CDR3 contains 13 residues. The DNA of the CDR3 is TGTGCCAGTAGTACCCAAGCGTTCTACGAGCAGTACTTC. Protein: CASSTQAFYEQYF.

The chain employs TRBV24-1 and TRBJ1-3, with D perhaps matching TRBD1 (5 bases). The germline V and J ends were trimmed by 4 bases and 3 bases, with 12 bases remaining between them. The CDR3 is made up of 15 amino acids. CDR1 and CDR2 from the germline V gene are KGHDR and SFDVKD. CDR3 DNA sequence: TGTGCCACCAGTGACCCGACAGATTTTGGAAACACCATATATTTT. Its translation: CATSDPTDFGNTIYF.

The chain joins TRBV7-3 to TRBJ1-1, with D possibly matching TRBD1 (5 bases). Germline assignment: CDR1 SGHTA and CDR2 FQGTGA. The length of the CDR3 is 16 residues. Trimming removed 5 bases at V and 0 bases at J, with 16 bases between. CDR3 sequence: CASSRQRTHLNTEAFF. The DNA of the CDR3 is TGTGCCAGCAGCCGTCAAAGGACACATCTGAACACTGAAGCTTTCTTT. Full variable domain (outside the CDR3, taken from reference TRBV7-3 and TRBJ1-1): GAGVSQTPSNKVTEKGKYVELRCDPISGHTALYWYRQSLGQGPEFLIYFQGTGAADDSGLPNDRFFAVRPEGSVSTLKIQRTERGDSAVYLCASSRQRTHLNTEAFFGQGTRLTVV.

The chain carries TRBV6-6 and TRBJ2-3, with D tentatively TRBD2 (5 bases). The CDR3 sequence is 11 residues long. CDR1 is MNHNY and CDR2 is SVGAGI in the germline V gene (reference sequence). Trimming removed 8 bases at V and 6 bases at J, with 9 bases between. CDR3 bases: TGTGCCAGCGTCCGGAGGGATACGCAGTATTTT. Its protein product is CASVRRDTQYF.

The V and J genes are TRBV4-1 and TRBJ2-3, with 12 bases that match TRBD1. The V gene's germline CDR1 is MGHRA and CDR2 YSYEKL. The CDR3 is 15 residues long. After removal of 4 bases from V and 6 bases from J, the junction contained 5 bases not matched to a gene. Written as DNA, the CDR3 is TGCGCCAGCAGCCCGGGACAGGGGGCCGGGGATACGCAGTATTTT. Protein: CASSPGQGAGDTQYF.

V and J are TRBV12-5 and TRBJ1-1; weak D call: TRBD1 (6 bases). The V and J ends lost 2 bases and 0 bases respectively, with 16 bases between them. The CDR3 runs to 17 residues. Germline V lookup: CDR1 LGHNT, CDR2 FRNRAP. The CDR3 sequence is CASGLPRGTAMNTEAFF. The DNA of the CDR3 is TGTGCTAGTGGTTTGCCAAGGGGGACCGCGATGAACACTGAAGCTTTCTTT.

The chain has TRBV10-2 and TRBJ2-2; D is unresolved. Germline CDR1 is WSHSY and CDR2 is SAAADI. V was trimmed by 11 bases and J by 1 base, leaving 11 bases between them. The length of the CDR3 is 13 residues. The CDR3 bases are TGCGCCTGCCAGGTAGAGAACACCGGGGAGCTGTTTTTT. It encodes CACQVENTGELFF.

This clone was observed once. CDR3: CASSQGGTSRTDTQYF. The CDR3 bases are TGTGCCAGCAGCCAAGGGGGGACTAGCCGGACAGATACGCAGTATTTT. The V gene is TRBV3-1 (or the pseudogene TRBV3-2), the J gene TRBJ2-3; TRBD2 matches at 9 bases. Losses at the gene ends were 1 base for V and 3 bases for J; bases not matched to a gene: 5. This CDR3 contains 16 residues. The V gene's germline CDR1 is LGHDT and CDR2 YNNKEL (reference sequence).

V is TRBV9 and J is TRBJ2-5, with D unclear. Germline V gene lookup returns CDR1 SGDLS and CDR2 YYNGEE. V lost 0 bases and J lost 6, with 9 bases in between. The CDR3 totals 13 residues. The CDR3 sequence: CASSVDQEQTQYF. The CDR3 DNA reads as TGTGCCAGCAGCGTAGATCAAGAACAGACCCAGTACTTC. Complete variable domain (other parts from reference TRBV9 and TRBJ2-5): DSGVTQTPKHLITATGQRVTLRCSPRSGDLSVYWYQQSLDQGLQFLIQYYNGEERAKGNILERFSAQQFPDLHSELNLSSLELGDSALYFCASSVDQEQTQYFGPGTRLLVL.

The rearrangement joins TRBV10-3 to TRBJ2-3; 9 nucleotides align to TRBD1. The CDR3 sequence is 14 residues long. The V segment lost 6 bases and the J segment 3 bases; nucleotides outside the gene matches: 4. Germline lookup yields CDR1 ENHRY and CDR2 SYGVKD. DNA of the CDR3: TGTGCCATCAGGGGACAGGGATGGACAGATACGCAGTATTTT. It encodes CAIRGQGWTDTQYF.

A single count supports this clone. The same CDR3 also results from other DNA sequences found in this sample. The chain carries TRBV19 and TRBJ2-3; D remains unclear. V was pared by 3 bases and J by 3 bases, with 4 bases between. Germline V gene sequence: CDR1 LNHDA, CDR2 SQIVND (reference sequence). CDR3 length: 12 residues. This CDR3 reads CASSMGTDTQYF. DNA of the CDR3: TGTGCCAGTAGTATGGGTACAGATACGCAGTATTTT.

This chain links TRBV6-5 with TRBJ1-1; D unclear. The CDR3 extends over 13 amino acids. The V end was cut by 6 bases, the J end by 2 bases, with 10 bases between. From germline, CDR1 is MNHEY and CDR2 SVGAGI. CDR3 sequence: CASSKGPNTEAFF. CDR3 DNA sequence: TGTGCCAGCAGCAAAGGCCCAAACACTGAAGCTTTCTTT.

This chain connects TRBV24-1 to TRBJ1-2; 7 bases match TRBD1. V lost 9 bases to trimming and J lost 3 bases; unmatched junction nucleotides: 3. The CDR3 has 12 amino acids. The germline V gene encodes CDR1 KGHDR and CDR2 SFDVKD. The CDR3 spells CATGDRDYGYTF. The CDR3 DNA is TGTGCCACCGGAGACAGGGACTATGGCTACACCTTC.

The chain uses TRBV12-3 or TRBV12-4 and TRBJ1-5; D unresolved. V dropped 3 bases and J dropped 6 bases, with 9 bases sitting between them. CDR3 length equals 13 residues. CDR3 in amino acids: CASSLVAGQPQHF. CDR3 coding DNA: TGTGCCAGCAGTTTGGTAGCCGGTCAGCCCCAGCATTTT.

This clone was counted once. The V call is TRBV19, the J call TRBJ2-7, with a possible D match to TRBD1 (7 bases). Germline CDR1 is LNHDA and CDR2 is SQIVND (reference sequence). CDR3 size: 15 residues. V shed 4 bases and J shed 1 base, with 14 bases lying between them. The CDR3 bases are TGTGCCAGTAGTACCCTCAGGGGGGAGTCCTACGAGCAGTACTTC. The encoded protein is CASSTLRGESYEQYF.